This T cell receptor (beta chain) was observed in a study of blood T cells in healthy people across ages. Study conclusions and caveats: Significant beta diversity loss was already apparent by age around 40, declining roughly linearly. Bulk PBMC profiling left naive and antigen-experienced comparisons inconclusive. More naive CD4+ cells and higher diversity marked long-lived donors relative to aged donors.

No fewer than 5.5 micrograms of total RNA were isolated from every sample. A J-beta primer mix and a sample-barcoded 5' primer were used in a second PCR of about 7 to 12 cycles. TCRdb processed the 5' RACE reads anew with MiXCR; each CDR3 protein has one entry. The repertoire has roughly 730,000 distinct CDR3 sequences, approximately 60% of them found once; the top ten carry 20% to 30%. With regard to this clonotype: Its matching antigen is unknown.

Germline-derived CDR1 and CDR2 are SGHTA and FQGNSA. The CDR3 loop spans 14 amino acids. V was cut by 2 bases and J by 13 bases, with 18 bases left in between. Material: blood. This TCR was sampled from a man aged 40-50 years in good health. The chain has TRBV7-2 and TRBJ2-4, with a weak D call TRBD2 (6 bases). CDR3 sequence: CASSLMGLSGEQYF. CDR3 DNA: TGTGCCAGCAGCTTAATGGGACTCAGTGGGGAGCAGTACTTC.